The 9 T cell receptor beta chains below come from one sample, sequenced in a study of blood T cell repertoires in COVID-19. Generated by immunoSEQ multiplex PCR, the TCRdb table keeps only in-frame clones and is missing some. This table has tens of thousands of clones, about 77% appearing once. The specimen sequenced was peripheral blood. Receptors were obtained from a woman aged 70-85 years with acute or convalescent COVID-19.

V gene TRBV5-1 combines with J gene TRBJ2-1; 11 nucleotides agree with TRBD2. The CDR3 totals 16 residues. Germline assignment: CDR1 SGHRS and CDR2 YFSETQ. Trimming removed 2 bases from V and 6 bases from J; junction bases left unmatched: 7. CDR3 coding DNA: TGCGCCAGCAGCTTAATACTAGCGGGAGCGGGCAATGAGCAGTTCTTC. Its protein is CASSLILAGAGNEQFF.

The rearrangement links TRBV6-5 to TRBJ1-2; D might be TRBD1 (6 bases). Germline V CDR1 and CDR2: MNHEY, SVGAGI. The CDR3 sequence is 13 residues long. V was trimmed by 6 bases and J by 3 bases, leaving 11 bases between them. The CDR3 here is CASSKTGYYGYTF. The CDR3 DNA sequence: TGTGCCAGCAGCAAAACAGGGTACTATGGCTACACCTTC.

The rearrangement links TRBV10-1 to TRBJ2-2; 12 bases map to TRBD2. V shed 4 bases and J 3 bases; nucleotides not matched to a gene: 0. From germline, CDR1 is WNHNN and CDR2 SYGVQD (reference sequence). The CDR3 spans 15 residues. The CDR3 is CASSGLAGDTGELFF. In DNA form, the CDR3 reads TGCGCCAGCAGTGGACTAGCGGGAGACACCGGGGAGCTGTTTTTT.

This clone has a handful of counts. J is TRBJ2-7 and V is TRBV27; unclear D gene. V lost 5 bases and J lost 0, with 14 bases in between. CDR3 size: 15 residues. In germline, CDR1 is MNHEY, CDR2 SMNVEV (reference sequence). The CDR3 DNA is TGTGCCAGCAGTCTTACTATACAAACCTCCTACGAGCAGTACTTC. This sequence encodes CASSLTIQTSYEQYF.

The table lists this clone with a few counts. The chain joins TRBV7-6 to TRBJ1-1; D is uncertain. Germline CDR1 and CDR2: SGHVS and FNYEAQ. CDR3 length equals 16 residues. V was trimmed by 5 bases and J by 0 bases, leaving 16 bases between them. The DNA of the CDR3 is TGTGCCAGCAGCCGTTTACAGACATCGATGAACACTGAAGCTTTCTTT. It translates to CASSRLQTSMNTEAFF.

This clone occurred a few times. The gene calls are TRBV2 and TRBJ2-3; TRBD2 matches 7 bases. The germline gives CDR1 SNHLY, CDR2 FYNNEI. The CDR3 is 15 amino acids. J gave up 5 bases and V 3 bases, and 8 bases lay outside the gene matches. In nucleotides, the CDR3 is TGTGCCAGCAGTGATTGGGGGGGTAGACTAGATACGCAGTATTTT. The encoded protein is CASSDWGGRLDTQYF.

This chain joins TRBV6-5 and TRBJ1-5; 7 nucleotides match TRBD1. The CDR3 has 15 residues. CDR1 is MNHEY and CDR2 is SVGAGI in the germline V gene. V lost 6 bases, J lost 2 bases, and 7 bases stayed unmatched. The CDR3 region has the DNA TGTGCCAGCAGGGCTTTAACAGGGGGCAATCAGCCCCAGCATTTT. It is translated as CASRALTGGNQPQHF.

The genes are TRBV15 and TRBJ1-3, with 10 bases aligning to TRBD1. J gave up 2 bases and V 0 bases, and 1 base lay outside the gene matches. CDR3 size: 16 residues. The germline gives CDR1 LNHNV, CDR2 YYDKDF (reference sequence). The CDR3 nucleotides are TGTGCCACCAGCAGAGATGGGACAGGGGCTGGAAACACCATATATTTT. Translating gives CATSRDGTGAGNTIYF. The complete variable domain, with remaining parts taken from reference TRBV15 and TRBJ1-3, reads DAMVIQNPRYQVTQFGKPVTLSCSQTLNHNVMYWYQQKSSQAPKLLFHYYDKDFNNEADTPDNFQSRRPNTSFCFLDIRSPGLGDTAMYLCATSRDGTGAGNTIYFGEGSWLTVV.

The rearrangement links TRBV7-2 to TRBJ2-7, with D maybe TRBD2 (6 bases). V lost 1 base and J lost 2, with 9 bases in between. CDR1 is SGHTA and CDR2 is FQGNSA in the germline V gene. The CDR3 contains 14 residues. CDR3 residues: CASSLGTTPYEQYF. As DNA, the CDR3 is TGTGCCAGCAGCTTAGGGACTACCCCCTACGAGCAGTACTTC.